This entry lists 3 T cell receptor beta chains sequenced from one sample in a study of pediatric ulcerative colitis. The method was immunoSEQ multiplex PCR; TCRdb's version includes in-frame clones alone and lacks a portion of them. Counted here are around 61,000 clones, 86% occurring once; the ten biggest clones make up roughly 3.8%. The specimen was blood. These receptors all come from a boy aged 10-17 years with severe ulcerative colitis.

The genes are TRBV11-3 and TRBJ2-7; TRBD2 matches 7 bases. Germline values: CDR1 SGHNT, CDR2 YENEEA. V shed 3 bases, J shed 5 bases, and the junction held 4 bases outside the gene matches. There are 13 residues in the CDR3. The CDR3 sequence is CASSLGAGNEQYF. In DNA form, the CDR3 reads TGTGCCAGCAGCTTGGGAGCGGGAAACGAGCAGTACTTC.

The chain recombines TRBV5-6 with TRBJ2-7; D uncertain. The CDR3 is 14 amino acids. The germline V gene has CDR1 SGHDT and CDR2 YYEEEE. The ends were cut back, 3 bases at V and 1 base at J, with 11 bases in the middle. CDR3: CASSWEGRSYEQYF. The CDR3 DNA reads TGTGCCAGCAGCTGGGAAGGACGGTCCTACGAGCAGTACTTC.

The chain has TRBV19 and TRBJ2-7; TRBD1 aligns across 10 bases. The junction had 9 bases not matched to a gene; V was cut back by 8 bases and J by 5 bases. This CDR3 spans 14 amino acids. The germline V gene encodes CDR1 LNHDA and CDR2 SQIVND (reference sequence). The CDR3 DNA sequence: TGTGCCAGTTACATCGGACAGGGGGTCAACGAGCAGTACTTC. Its protein is CASYIGQGVNEQYF.